This is a list of T cell receptor beta chains from one sample in a study of control samples from healthy donors and cancer patients. TCRdb's copy holds only in-frame clones and misses some; the assay was immunoSEQ multiplex PCR. The repertoire has 35,000 to 45,000 clones, 80% to 95% of them found once; the top ten carry roughly a fifth. Sample: PBMCs. The origin of the receptors is a woman aged 40 to 50 with head and neck cancer. Both conserved end residues are part of each CDR3. The order of the fields is V gene, clone size, D gene, CDR3 length, J gene, CDR3 protein, CDR3 DNA. A D gene is named only where the DNA matches it firmly. Clone sizes are given selectively: once, few, many, or a class where the clone is expanded.

TRBV18	NA	TRBD1	15	TRBJ2-5	CASSQGQGAGETQYF	TGTGCCAGCTCACAAGGACAGGGGGCTGGAGAGACCCAGTACTTC
TRBV6-6	NA	TRBD2	16	TRBJ2-1	CASRNNSGSSYNEQFF	TGTGCCAGCAGGAATAATAGCGGGAGCTCCTACAATGAGCAGTTCTTC
TRBV3-1/TRBV3-2	few	TRBD2	18	TRBJ2-2	CASSFGTSGRGRGGELFF	TGTGCCAGCAGCTTCGGGACTAGCGGGAGGGGTCGAGGCGGGGAGCTGTTTTTT
TRBV7-9	NA	NA	14	TRBJ2-2	CASSAGANTGELFF	TGTGCCAGCTCCGCGGGCGCGAACACCGGGGAGCTGTTTTTT
TRBV3-1/TRBV3-2	NA	NA	13	TRBJ1-3	CASSHHSGNTIYF	TGTGCCAGCAGCCACCACTCTGGAAACACCATATATTTT
TRBV27	NA	TRBD2	15	TRBJ2-5	CASSLRLAGLETQYF	TGTGCCAGCAGTTTAAGGCTAGCGGGTTTAGAGACCCAGTACTTC
TRBV6-5	NA	NA	11	TRBJ1-1	CASKERTEAFF	TGTGCCAGCAAAGAGAGGACTGAAGCTTTCTTT
TRBV28	NA	NA	14	TRBJ2-7	CASRTQGSSYEQYF	TGTGCCAGCAGAACTCAGGGGTCCTCCTACGAGCAGTACTTC
TRBV19	NA	NA	13	TRBJ1-5	CASSIRISMAQHF	TGTGCCAGTAGTATACGAATCAGTATGGCCCAGCATTTT
TRBV10-2	once	NA	13	TRBJ2-7	CASSERGYYEQYF	TGCGCCAGCAGTGAGCGGGGTTACTACGAGCAGTACTTC
TRBV28	few	TRBD1	16	TRBJ2-7	CASSLPNSDRAYEQYF	TGTGCCAGCAGTCTCCCGAATTCGGACAGGGCCTACGAGCAGTACTTC
TRBV6-5	NA	NA	14	TRBJ2-2	CASSQQGYTGELFF	TGTGCCAGCAGTCAACAGGGATACACCGGGGAGCTGTTTTTT
TRBV3-1/TRBV3-2	NA	TRBD2	18	TRBJ2-5	CASSQAASGGPLGETQYF	TGTGCCAGCAGCCAAGCGGCTAGCGGGGGCCCCCTAGGAGAGACCCAGTACTTC
TRBV19	NA	TRBD2	15	TRBJ2-5	CASSRKLAGGETQYF	TGTGCCAGTAGTAGAAAGCTAGCGGGGGGTGAGACCCAGTACTTC
TRBV7-6	NA	TRBD2	16	TRBJ2-2	CASSSSGTSVPGELFF	TGTGCCAGCAGCTCTTCCGGGACTAGCGTCCCCGGGGAGCTGTTTTTT
TRBV5-4	NA	NA	16	TRBJ2-3	CASSFVGRTSTDTQYF	TGTGCCAGCAGCTTTGTTGGCAGAACTAGCACAGATACGCAGTATTTT
TRBV5-1	NA	TRBD1	15	TRBJ1-6	CASSLVGTANSPLHF	TGCGCCAGCAGCTTAGTAGGGACAGCAAATTCACCCCTCCACTTT
TRBV30	few	NA	13	TRBJ1-5	CAWGRGYDQPQHF	TGTGCCTGGGGCAGGGGATATGATCAGCCCCAGCATTTT
TRBV30	NA	TRBD2	15	TRBJ2-1	CAWSGGRGPYNEQFF	TGTGCCTGGAGTGGAGGGAGGGGACCTTACAATGAGCAGTTCTTC
TRBV18	NA	NA	12	TRBJ1-2	CASSPSGFGYTF	TGTGCCAGCTCACCCTCAGGGTTTGGCTACACCTTC
TRBV10-3	NA	NA	16	TRBJ1-2	CAISGRTPRGFYGYTF	TGTGCCATCAGTGGGAGGACCCCCCGGGGTTTCTATGGCTACACCTTC
TRBV13	NA	TRBD2	16	TRBJ2-7	CASSWTSGGYSYEQYF	TGTGCCAGCAGCTGGACTAGCGGGGGCTACAGCTACGAGCAGTACTTC
TRBV5-1	NA	TRBD1	15	TRBJ2-1	CASSSGQGDIDEQFF	TGCGCCAGCAGCTCCGGACAGGGGGATATCGATGAGCAGTTCTTC
TRBV29-1	NA	NA	15	TRBJ2-3	CSVGHRDRRTDTQYF	TGCAGCGTGGGACACCGAGACAGACGCACAGATACGCAGTATTTT
TRBV4-2	NA	NA	15	TRBJ2-1	CASSQGGRTYNEQFF	TGTGCCAGCAGCCAGGGGGGCCGAACCTACAATGAGCAGTTCTTC
TRBV5-1	NA	NA	13	TRBJ1-2	CASSLAGGNGYTF	TGCGCCAGCAGCTTGGCCGGTGGTAATGGCTACACCTTC
TRBV28	NA	NA	15	TRBJ2-5	CASSGSGYGAETQYF	TGTGCCAGCAGTGGCTCAGGGTACGGAGCAGAGACCCAGTACTTC
TRBV6-5	NA	NA	15	TRBJ1-5	CASSYSGAGKEPQHF	TGTGCCAGCAGTTACTCGGGCGCTGGCAAGGAGCCCCAGCATTTT
TRBV5-4	NA	NA	14	TRBJ2-5	CASSLSTRKETQYF	TGTGCCAGCAGCTTGTCAACAAGGAAAGAGACCCAGTACTTC
TRBV6-5	NA	TRBD1	13	TRBJ2-7	CASSLGTAYEQYF	TGTGCCAGCAGTCTCGGGACAGCCTACGAGCAGTACTTC
TRBV19	once	NA	16	TRBJ2-6	CASSAQGASGANVLTF	TGTGCCAGTAGCGCACAGGGCGCCTCTGGGGCCAACGTCCTGACTTTC
TRBV10-3	NA	TRBD1	14	TRBJ1-1	CAITLDREDTEAFF	TGTGCCATCACCTTGGACAGGGAGGACACTGAAGCTTTCTTT
TRBV11-2	NA	TRBD2	19	TRBJ2-1	CASSSLNSIAGGLYNEQFF	TGTGCCAGCAGCTCCCTCAATTCGATAGCGGGAGGATTGTACAATGAGCAGTTCTTC
TRBV29-1	NA	NA	14	TRBJ1-2	CSVEDTTGNRGYTF	TGCAGCGTTGAAGACACTACAGGGAACCGGGGCTACACCTTC
TRBV21-1	few	NA	15	TRBJ2-1	CASRQIPGSGYEQFF	TGTGCCAGCAGACAAATCCCTGGCAGCGGCTATGAGCAGTTCTTC
TRBV5-1	NA	NA	13	TRBJ2-6	CASRRAGANVLTF	TGCGCCAGCAGACGTGCTGGGGCCAACGTCCTGACTTTC
TRBV2	NA	TRBD2	17	TRBJ2-2	CASSHPGLAGGTGELFF	TGTGCCAGCAGTCACCCGGGACTAGCGGGGGGCACCGGGGAGCTGTTTTTT
TRBV19	NA	NA	16	TRBJ2-7	CASSMGWRGEGYEQYF	TGTGCCAGTAGTATGGGCTGGCGGGGAGAGGGGTACGAGCAGTACTTC
TRBV11-2	NA	TRBD1	14	TRBJ1-2	CASSLGDSYWGYTF	TGTGCCAGCAGCTTAGGGGACAGCTACTGGGGCTACACCTTC
TRBV15	NA	NA	13	TRBJ2-7	CATSTDSYYEQYF	TGTGCCACCAGCACTGACAGTTACTACGAGCAGTACTTC
TRBV6-6	NA	TRBD1	16	TRBJ1-2	CASSRRDRGGTDGYTF	TGTGCCAGCAGTCGACGGGACAGGGGAGGGACCGATGGCTACACCTTC
TRBV18	NA	NA	15	TRBJ1-2	CASSPQSSGNYGYTF	TGTGCCAGCTCACCGCAGAGCTCGGGGAACTATGGCTACACCTTC
TRBV30	once	NA	15	TRBJ1-2	CAWSVRTDGFYGYTF	TGTGCCTGGAGTGTTAGGACTGACGGTTTCTATGGCTACACCTTC
TRBV5-4	NA	NA	16	TRBJ1-3	CASSLRQGSTGNTIYF	TGTGCCAGCAGCTTGCGGCAGGGGTCAACTGGAAACACCATATATTTT
TRBV18	once	TRBD1	14	TRBJ1-2	CASSPGTGGYGYTF	TGTGCCAGCTCACCGGGGACAGGAGGATATGGCTACACCTTC
TRBV5-1	NA	NA	16	TRBJ1-1	CASSLAGTALNTEAFF	TGCGCCAGCAGCTTGGCTGGGACGGCTCTGAACACTGAAGCTTTCTTT
TRBV28	NA	TRBD1	15	TRBJ2-5	CASSRPGQGAPTQYF	TGTGCCAGCAGTAGACCGGGACAGGGGGCCCCGACCCAGTACTTC
TRBV5-1	NA	TRBD1	17	TRBJ1-4	CASSLNPGQGSNEKLFF	TGCGCCAGCAGCTTGAATCCGGGACAGGGATCTAATGAAAAACTGTTTTTT
TRBV6-1	NA	NA	16	TRBJ1-6	CASSEVGGEGYSPLHF	TGTGCCAGCAGTGAAGTTGGCGGGGAAGGGTATTCACCCCTCCACTTT
TRBV5-1	NA	TRBD1	15	TRBJ1-1	CASRRQGELGTEAFF	TGCGCCAGCAGAAGGCAGGGGGAACTGGGGACTGAAGCTTTCTTT
TRBV6-5	NA	TRBD1	13	TRBJ1-5	CASSSQGNQPQHF	TGTGCCAGCAGTTCACAGGGGAATCAGCCCCAGCATTTT
TRBV10-3	once	TRBD2	15	TRBJ2-1	CATTGSGGAGYEQFF	TGTGCCACCACAGGTAGCGGGGGGGCCGGGTATGAGCAGTTCTTC
TRBV7-3	NA	NA	14	TRBJ1-1	CASSSTPANTEAFF	TGTGCCAGCAGCTCCACCCCCGCAAACACTGAAGCTTTCTTT